Below, 23 T cell receptor beta chains from the same sample are listed, as sequenced in a study of graft-versus-host responses after intestinal transplantation. Repertoires were generated with immunoSEQ multiplex PCR, while TCRdb's copy carries only in-frame clones and drops some. Found here are 84,000 or so clones, over 80% of them singletons; the top ten hold 0.95% to 1.3%. These receptors have no identified antigens. The source material was unstimulated CD8+ T cells sorted from spleen or lymph node cells, sampled before transplant. Source of these receptors: a human donor who was the organ donor for an intestinal transplant.

On this clone: Other DNA sequences of this sample code for an identical CDR3. The gene calls are TRBV4-3 and TRBJ1-2; no reliable D call. V gave up 0 bases and J gave up 8 bases, with 16 bases separating them. Germline CDR1 and CDR2: LGHNA and YSLEER. CDR3 length: 15 amino acids. The CDR3 nucleotides read TGCGCCAGCAGCCAAGAGGCGGACCCTTCGGGGGGCTACACCTTC. This codes for CASSQEADPSGGYTF.

The chain joins TRBV5-4 to TRBJ2-3; D perhaps matches TRBD2 (7 bases). CDR1 and CDR2 (germline): SGHNT, YYREEE (reference sequence). V gave up 10 bases and J gave up 1 base, with 10 bases separating them. The CDR3 covers 12 residues. The CDR3 DNA reads TGTGCCGGGGGGGCTGGCACAGATACGCAGTATTTT. The encoded protein is CAGGAGTDTQYF.

This clone was observed once. The chain has TRBV2 and TRBJ2-2; 7 nucleotides match TRBD1. V lost 3 bases and J lost 8; bases outside the gene matches: 6. CDR3 size: 14 residues. CDR1 is SNHLY and CDR2 is FYNNEI in the germline V gene. As DNA, the CDR3 is TGTGCCAGCAGTGAGTTGACAGGGCCGGGGGAGCTGTTTTTT. It specifies CASSELTGPGELFF.

The chain carries TRBV5-4 and TRBJ2-3, with D hard to call. Trimming cost V 0 bases and J 8 bases, with 4 bases left between them. The CDR3 is 11 residues long. Germline V gene data show CDR1 as SGHNT and CDR2 as YYREEE (reference sequence). The CDR3 here is CASSLELTQYF. In DNA, the CDR3 is TGTGCCAGCAGCTTGGAGCTTACGCAGTATTTT.

The J gene is TRBJ2-5, the V gene TRBV5-1, with D perhaps TRBD2 (5 bases). Germline CDR1 reads SGHRS; CDR2 reads YFSETQ. The CDR3 is 15 amino acids. V lost 1 base, J lost 5 bases, and 15 bases lay in between. CDR3: CASSLLLADPETQYF. The CDR3 nucleotides are TGCGCCAGCAGCTTGTTGCTAGCTGACCCGGAGACCCAGTACTTC.

This CDR3 is CASSREVGDRGNTIYF. The DNA of the CDR3 is TGTGCCAGCAGCAGAGAGGTCGGAGACAGGGGAAACACCATATATTTT. The chain is built from TRBV7-6 and TRBJ1-3, with D possibly TRBD1 on 6 matching bases. Trimming stripped 5 bases from V and 4 bases from J, with 18 bases between. The germline gives CDR1 SGHVS, CDR2 FNYEAQ. The CDR3 is 16 amino acids.

This clone appeared once. The chain joins TRBV6-1 to TRBJ1-5; D remains unclear. Deletions cut 0 bases from V and 5 bases from J, with 11 bases between. CDR1 and CDR2 (germline): MNHNS, SASEGT. The CDR3 extends over 15 amino acids. The CDR3 reads CASSEALSKYQPQHF. DNA for the CDR3: TGTGCCAGCAGTGAAGCGCTTTCTAAGTATCAGCCCCAGCATTTT.

The table lists this clone with a few counts. CDR3 amino acids: CASSVTSGSEVSYEQYF. The DNA of the CDR3 is TGTGCCAGCAGCGTAACTAGCGGGAGCGAGGTGAGCTACGAGCAGTACTTC. The V gene is TRBV7-9, the J gene TRBJ2-7; 11 bases match TRBD2. In germline, CDR1 is SEHNR, CDR2 FQNEAQ (reference sequence). CDR3 length: 17 residues. The J segment lost 3 bases and the V segment lost 5 bases, leaving 12 bases of the junction unmatched.

The chain employs TRBV19 and TRBJ2-5; 9 nucleotides line up with TRBD2. The DNA end favors TRBJ2-7, so the J call may be wrong. The CDR3 is 13 residues long. Per germline, CDR1 LNHDA and CDR2 SQIVND (reference sequence). The DNA of the CDR3 is TGTGCCAGTAAGGGGCTAGCGGGACACGAGCAGTACTTC. It translates to CASKGLAGHEQYF.

This clone showed up just once. The CDR3 here is CASSDGVAPYNEQFF. CDR3 in DNA: TGTGCCAGCAGTGACGGGGTGGCACCCTACAATGAGCAGTTCTTC. J is TRBJ2-1 and V is TRBV2; perhaps TRBD2 as D (5 bases). Trimming took 3 bases from V and 2 from J, leaving 11 bases between them. CDR3 length: 15 residues. Germline V CDR1 and CDR2: SNHLY, FYNNEI.

This rearrangement joins TRBV5-1 to TRBJ2-1; weak D call: TRBD1 (6 bases). The CDR3 is 16 residues long. The germline CDR1 and CDR2 sequences are SGHRS and YFSETQ. The V end was cut by 3 bases, the J end by 5 bases, with 18 bases between. The CDR3 loop reads CASSWVGTNQNNEQFF. In nucleotides, the CDR3 is TGCGCCAGCAGCTGGGTAGGGACAAACCAAAACAATGAGCAGTTCTTC.

The chain couples TRBV27 to TRBJ1-2; D not resolved. The CDR3 is 13 residues long. From germline, CDR1 is MNHEY and CDR2 SMNVEV (reference sequence). V dropped 2 bases and J dropped 6 bases, with 10 bases sitting between them. CDR3 nucleotide sequence: TGTGCCAGCAGTTTAGAGGGAGGGCATGGCTACACCTTC. This translates into CASSLEGGHGYTF.

The V call is TRBV6-4, the J call TRBJ2-2, with a possible D match to TRBD2 (5 bases). V lost 6 bases and J 0 bases, leaving 26 bases between the germline ends. CDR1 is MRHNA, CDR2 SNTAGT, per germline. CDR3 length: 20 residues. DNA of the CDR3: TGTGCCAGCAGGAACCCCCGTAGGAGAAGGTTTAGCGCGAACACCGGGGAGCTGTTTTTT. The encoded protein is CASRNPRRRRFSANTGELFF.

V usage is TRBV27 and J usage is TRBJ2-1, with TRBD2 identical over 14 bases. J was trimmed by 8 bases and V by 5 bases; bases with no gene match: 5. Per the germline V gene, CDR1 is MNHEY and CDR2 is SMNVEV (reference sequence). The CDR3 loop spans 15 amino acids. DNA for the CDR3: TGTGCCAGCAGTCGACGACTAGCGGGAGGGGATGAGCAGTTCTTC. It specifies CASSRRLAGGDEQFF.

The chain uses TRBV28 and TRBJ2-4; weak D call: TRBD1 (5 bases). The V gene's germline CDR1 is MDHEN and CDR2 SYDVKM. V was shortened by 6 bases and J by 7 bases, with 19 bases between the two germline ends. CDR3 size: 15 residues. The CDR3 DNA is TGTGCCAGCAGCGCTAGGGGCCAAAAATGGAACATTCAGTACTTC. The encoded protein is CASSARGQKWNIQYF. The variable domain in full, with the rest retrieved from reference TRBV28 and TRBJ2-4, is DVKVTQSSRYLVKRTGEKVFLECVQDMDHENMFWYRQDPGLGLRLIYFSYDVKMKEKGDIPEGYSVSREKKERFSLILESASTNQTSMYLCASSARGQKWNIQYFGAGTRLSVL.

The CDR3 DNA reads TGTGCCAGCAGCCCCGGGACAGGGTCCTACGAGCAGTACTTC. This translates into CASSPGTGSYEQYF. The chain combines TRBV16 with TRBJ2-7; TRBD1 agrees at 9 bases. The V segment lost 4 bases and the J segment 1 base; nucleotides outside the gene matches: 2. The CDR3 consists of 14 residues. CDR1 KGHSY and CDR2 FQNENV come from the germline V gene. The whole variable domain, filled in from reference TRBV16 and TRBJ2-7, reads GEEVAQTPKHLVRGEGQKAKLYCAPIKGHSYVFWYQQVLKNEFKFLISFQNENVFDETGMPKERFSAKCLPNSPCSLEIQATKLEDSAVYFCASSPGTGSYEQYFGPGTRLTVT.

This sequence joins TRBV7-6 and TRBJ1-1; tentatively, D is TRBD1 (6 bases). The CDR3 covers 15 residues. Germline CDR1 reads SGHVS; CDR2 reads FNYEAQ. V lost 4 bases and J lost 0, with 12 bases in between. CDR3 protein: CASSSEGELNTEAFF. CDR3 coding DNA: TGTGCCAGCAGCTCCGAGGGGGAGCTGAACACTGAAGCTTTCTTT.

The chain has TRBV11-2 and TRBJ2-7; possibly TRBD1 for D (6 bases). Per germline, CDR1 SGHAT and CDR2 FQNNGV. The V end lost 6 bases, the J end lost 3 bases, and 15 bases lay between the germline ends. The CDR3 length is 14 residues. The CDR3 loop is CASSLTGTFYEQYF. CDR3 nucleotide sequence: TGTGCCAGCAGTCTAACCGGGACATTCTACGAGCAGTACTTC.

The chain employs TRBV6-1 and TRBJ2-7; weak D call: TRBD2 (6 bases). From germline, CDR1 is MNHNS and CDR2 SASEGT. The CDR3 has 15 amino acids. The germline V and J ends were trimmed by 1 base and 2 bases, with 12 bases remaining between them. This CDR3 reads CASSEEQGGPYEQYF. For the CDR3, the DNA is TGTGCCAGCAGTGAAGAGCAGGGAGGACCCTACGAGCAGTACTTC.

The genes are TRBV29-1 and TRBJ2-7; 9 bases align to TRBD2. The V gene end was trimmed by 4 bases and the J gene end by 3 bases; junction bases not matched to a gene: 16. This CDR3 has 17 residues. CDR1 is SQVTM and CDR2 is ANQGSEA in the germline V gene. CDR3 DNA sequence: TGCAGCGTTGTTAATGCGGGAGGGCCGGAGAAAATCTACGAGCAGTACTTC. Protein product: CSVVNAGGPEKIYEQYF.

The rearrangement joins TRBV2 to TRBJ2-1; TRBD2 is a possible D gene (6 bases). The CDR3 has 12 amino acids. CDR1 and CDR2 (germline): SNHLY, FYNNEI. With 3 bases removed from V and 9 bases from J, the gap between germline ends came to 9 bases. Here the CDR3 reads CASSDLGGEQFF. CDR3 DNA: TGTGCCAGCAGTGATTTGGGGGGTGAGCAGTTCTTC. Using reference TRBV2 and TRBJ2-1 for the parts outside the CDR3, the full variable domain is EPEVTQTPSHQVTQMGQEVILRCVPISNHLYFYWYRQILGQKVEFLVSFYNNEISEKSEIFDDQFSVERPDGSNFTLKIRSTKLEDSAMYFCASSDLGGEQFFGPGTRLTVL.

This clone was seen a single time. V is TRBV7-2 and J is TRBJ2-1; D is possibly TRBD2 (5 bases). The length of the CDR3 is 15 residues. In germline, CDR1 is SGHTA, CDR2 FQGNSA. V was clipped by 5 bases and J by 9 bases, with 20 bases between them. This CDR3 is CASSLRWTGSGEQFF. In nucleotides, the CDR3 is TGTGCCAGCAGCCTCCGGTGGACGGGGAGCGGTGAGCAGTTCTTC.

This clone appeared a single time. This chain joins TRBV4-2 and TRBJ2-1; 10 nucleotides line up with TRBD2. The CDR3 runs 14 residues. V trimming: 3 bases; J trimming: 6 bases; junction bases outside the gene matches: 2. The V gene's germline CDR1 is LGHNA and CDR2 YNFKEQ. The CDR3 DNA reads TGTGCCAGCAGCCATAGGACTAGCGGCAATGAGCAGTTCTTC. Its translation: CASSHRTSGNEQFF.